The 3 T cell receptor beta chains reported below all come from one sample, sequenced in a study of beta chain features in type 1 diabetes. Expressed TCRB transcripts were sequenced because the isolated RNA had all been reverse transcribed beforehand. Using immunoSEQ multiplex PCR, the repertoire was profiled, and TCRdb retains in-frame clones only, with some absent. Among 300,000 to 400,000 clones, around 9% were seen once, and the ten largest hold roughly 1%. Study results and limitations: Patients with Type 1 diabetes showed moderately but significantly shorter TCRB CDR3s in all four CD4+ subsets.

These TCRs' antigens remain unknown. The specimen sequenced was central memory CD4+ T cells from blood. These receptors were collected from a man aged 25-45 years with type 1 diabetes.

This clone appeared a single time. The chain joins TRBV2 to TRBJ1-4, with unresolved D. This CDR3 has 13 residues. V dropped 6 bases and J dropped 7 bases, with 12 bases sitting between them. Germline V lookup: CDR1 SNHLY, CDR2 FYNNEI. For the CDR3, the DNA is TGTGCCAGCAGGGGTTTCGTCCCTGAAAAACTGTTTTTT. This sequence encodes CASRGFVPEKLFF.

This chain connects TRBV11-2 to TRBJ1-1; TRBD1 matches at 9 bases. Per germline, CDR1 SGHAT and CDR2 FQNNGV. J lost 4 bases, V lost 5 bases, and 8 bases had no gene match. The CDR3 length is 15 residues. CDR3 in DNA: TGTGCCAGCAGCCCTCCGGGACAGGGATCCACTGAAGCTTTCTTT. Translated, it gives CASSPPGQGSTEAFF.

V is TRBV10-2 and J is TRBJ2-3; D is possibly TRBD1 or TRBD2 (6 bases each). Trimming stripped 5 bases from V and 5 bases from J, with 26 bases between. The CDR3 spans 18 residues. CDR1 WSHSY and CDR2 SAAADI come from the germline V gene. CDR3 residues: CASSLISTSSRGGDTQYF. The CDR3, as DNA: TGCGCCAGCAGTCTCATCTCCACTAGCTCAAGAGGGGGAGATACGCAGTATTTT.